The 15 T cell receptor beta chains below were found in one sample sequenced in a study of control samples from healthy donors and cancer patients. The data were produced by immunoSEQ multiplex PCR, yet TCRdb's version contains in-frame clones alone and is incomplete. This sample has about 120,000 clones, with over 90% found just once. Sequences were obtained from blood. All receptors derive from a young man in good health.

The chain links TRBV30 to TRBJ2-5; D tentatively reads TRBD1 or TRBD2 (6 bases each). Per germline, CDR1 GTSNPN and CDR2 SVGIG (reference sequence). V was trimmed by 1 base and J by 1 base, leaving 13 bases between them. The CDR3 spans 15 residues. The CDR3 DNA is TGTGCCTGGAGTGAACTAACGGGGGCCCAAGAGACCCAGTACTTC. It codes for CAWSELTGAQETQYF.

The CDR3 DNA is TGCGCCAGCAGCTTAAGGAGCGGGGGGGCGGATAACAATGAGCAGTTCTTC. Translating gives CASSLRSGGADNNEQFF. The chain combines TRBV5-1 with TRBJ2-1, with 10 bases aligning to TRBD2. CDR1 SGHRS and CDR2 YFSETQ come from the germline V gene. This CDR3 is 17 amino acids long. Germline trimming cut 2 bases from V and 5 bases from J; bases unmatched to any gene: 10.

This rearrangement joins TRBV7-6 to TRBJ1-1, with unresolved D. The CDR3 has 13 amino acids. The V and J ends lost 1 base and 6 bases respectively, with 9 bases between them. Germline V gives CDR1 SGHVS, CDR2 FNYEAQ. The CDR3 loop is CASSLGERAEAFF. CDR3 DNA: TGTGCCAGCAGCTTAGGAGAAAGGGCTGAAGCTTTCTTT. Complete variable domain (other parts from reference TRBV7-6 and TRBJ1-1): GAGVSQSPRYKVTKRGQDVALRCDPISGHVSLYWYRQALGQGPEFLTYFNYEAQQDKSGLPNDRFSAERPEGSISTLTIQRTEQRDSAMYRCASSLGERAEAFFGQGTRLTVV.

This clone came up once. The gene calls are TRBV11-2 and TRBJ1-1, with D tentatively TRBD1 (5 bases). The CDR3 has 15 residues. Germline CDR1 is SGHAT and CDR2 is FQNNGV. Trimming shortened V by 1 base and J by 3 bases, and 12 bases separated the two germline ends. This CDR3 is CASSLARGKDTEAFF. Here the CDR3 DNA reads TGTGCCAGCAGCTTAGCTAGGGGTAAGGACACTGAAGCTTTCTTT.

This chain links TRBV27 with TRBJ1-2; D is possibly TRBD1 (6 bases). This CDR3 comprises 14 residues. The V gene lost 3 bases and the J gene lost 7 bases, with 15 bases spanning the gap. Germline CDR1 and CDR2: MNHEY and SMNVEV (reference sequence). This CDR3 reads CASSFGGRGFGYTF. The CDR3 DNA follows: TGTGCCAGCAGTTTCGGGGGGCGAGGGTTTGGCTACACCTTC.

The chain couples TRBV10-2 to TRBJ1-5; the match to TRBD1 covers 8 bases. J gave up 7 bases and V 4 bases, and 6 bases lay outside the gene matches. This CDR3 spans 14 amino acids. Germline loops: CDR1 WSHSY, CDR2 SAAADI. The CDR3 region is CASSVTGGWQPQHF. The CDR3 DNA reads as TGCGCCAGCAGTGTAACAGGGGGATGGCAGCCCCAGCATTTT.

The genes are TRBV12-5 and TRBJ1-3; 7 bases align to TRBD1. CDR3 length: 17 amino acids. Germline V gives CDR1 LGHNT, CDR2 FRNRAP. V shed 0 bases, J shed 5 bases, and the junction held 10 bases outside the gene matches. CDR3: CASGLVLGTDQRNTIYF. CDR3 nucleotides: TGTGCTAGTGGTTTGGTACTCGGGACAGATCAAAGAAACACCATATATTTT. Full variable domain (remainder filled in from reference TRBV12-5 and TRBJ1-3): DARVTQTPRHKVTEMGQEVTMRCQPILGHNTVFWYRQTMMQGLELLAYFRNRAPLDDSGMPKDRFSAEMPDATLATLKIQPSEPRDSAVYFCASGLVLGTDQRNTIYFGEGSWLTVV.

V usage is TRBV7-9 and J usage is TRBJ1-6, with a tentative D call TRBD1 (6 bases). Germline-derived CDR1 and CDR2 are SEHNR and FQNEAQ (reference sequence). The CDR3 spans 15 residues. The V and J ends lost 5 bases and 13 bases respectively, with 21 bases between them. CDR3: CASSIGGPRSEPLHF. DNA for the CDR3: TGTGCCAGCAGCATAGGGGGTCCGAGAAGTGAGCCCCTCCACTTT.

CDR3 DNA sequence: TGTGCCAGCGTAGAGGGAGGGAACATTCAGTACTTC. This sequence encodes CASVEGGNIQYF. V and J are TRBV2 and TRBJ2-4; 7 bases match TRBD2. V trimming: 8 bases; J trimming: 7 bases; junction bases outside the gene matches: 5. The CDR3 loop spans 12 amino acids. Germline CDR1 and CDR2: SNHLY and FYNNEI.

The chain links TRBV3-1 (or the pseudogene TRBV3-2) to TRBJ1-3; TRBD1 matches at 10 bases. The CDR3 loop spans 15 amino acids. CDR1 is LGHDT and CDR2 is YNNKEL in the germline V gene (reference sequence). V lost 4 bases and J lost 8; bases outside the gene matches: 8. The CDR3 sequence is CASSRQGASRDTIYF. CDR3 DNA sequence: TGTGCCAGCAGCCGACAGGGGGCCTCACGAGACACCATATATTTT.

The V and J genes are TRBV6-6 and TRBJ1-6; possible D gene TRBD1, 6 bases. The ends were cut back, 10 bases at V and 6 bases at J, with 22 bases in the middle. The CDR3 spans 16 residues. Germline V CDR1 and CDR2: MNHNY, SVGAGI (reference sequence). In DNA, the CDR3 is TGTGCCACCTGGGGGGTAGGGGGGTTAGGTAATTCACCCCTCCACTTT. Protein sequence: CATWGVGGLGNSPLHF.

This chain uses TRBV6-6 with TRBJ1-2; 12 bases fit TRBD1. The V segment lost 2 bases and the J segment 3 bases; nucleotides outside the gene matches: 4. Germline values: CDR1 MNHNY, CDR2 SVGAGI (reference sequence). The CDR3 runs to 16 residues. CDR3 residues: CASSYGGQGADYGYTF. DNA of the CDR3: TGTGCCAGCAGTTACGGGGGACAGGGGGCGGACTATGGCTACACCTTC.

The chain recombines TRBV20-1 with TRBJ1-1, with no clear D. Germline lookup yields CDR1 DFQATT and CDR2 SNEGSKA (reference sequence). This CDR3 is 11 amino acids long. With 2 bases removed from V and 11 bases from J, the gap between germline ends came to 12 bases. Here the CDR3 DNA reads TGCAGTGCTAGACTCAGAGGTGAGGCTTTCTTT. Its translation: CSARLRGEAFF.

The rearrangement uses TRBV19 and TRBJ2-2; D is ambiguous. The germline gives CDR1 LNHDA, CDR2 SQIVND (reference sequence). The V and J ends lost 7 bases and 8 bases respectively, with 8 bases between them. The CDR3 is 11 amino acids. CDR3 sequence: CASTYTGELFF. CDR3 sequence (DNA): TGTGCCAGTACCTATACGGGGGAGCTGTTTTTT.

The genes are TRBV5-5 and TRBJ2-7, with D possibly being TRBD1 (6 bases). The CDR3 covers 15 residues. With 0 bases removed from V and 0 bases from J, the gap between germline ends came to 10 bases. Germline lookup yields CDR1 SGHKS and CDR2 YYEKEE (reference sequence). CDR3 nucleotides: TGTGCCAGCAGCTTGGATACAGGGATCTCCTACGAGCAGTACGTC. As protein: CASSLDTGISYEQYV.